This entry describes one TCR beta chain. How the authors handled the data: Counts of nucleated cells, estimated from reference gene primer amplification, were obtained. The assay was immunoSEQ multiplex PCR, and TCRdb's table has in-frame clones only and misses some. V and J calls and clone size are given by that table; D and trimming were obtained from the DNA. The sample lists a few hundred thousand clones; about 86% were seen once. The data derive from a study of blood T cell repertoires in COVID-19. Study details: Samples representing acute and convalescent COVID-19 were sourced from the United States, Italy and Spain. The cDNA or gDNA used as material had been derived from T cells, B-cell-depleted T cells, or PBMCs.

Germline V gene sequence: CDR1 SNHLY, CDR2 FYNNEI. CDR3 length equals 14 residues. V dropped 7 bases and J dropped 1 base, with 11 bases sitting between them. This sequence originates from a woman between 50 and 59 years old with acute or convalescent COVID-19. The chain links TRBV2 to TRBJ1-3; a weak D match, TRBD1 (6 bases). Sequencing was performed on peripheral blood. The CDR3 loop reads CASTRDRSGNTIYF. The DNA for the CDR3 is TGTGCCAGCACCCGAGACAGGTCTGGAAACACCATATATTTT.